Presented here are 5 T cell receptor beta chains from one specimen sequenced in a study of human T cells and chemical hapten exposure. Time point: pre-sensitization, week 0. Regarding treatment: therapeutic diphenylcyclopropenone sensitization with weekly scalp DPC. TCRdb passed the RACE reads through MiXCR, listing each CDR3 protein once. The sample yields 300,000 to 450,000 distinct CDR3 sequences, approximately 5.8% seen once. The sequencing used whole blood, collected in connection with sensitization to the hapten diphenylcyclopropenone (DPC). All receptors come from a young woman with alopecia areata. Some clones in this sample may be carry-over from other donors' samples.

This clonotype occurred many times. V gene TRBV6-2 or TRBV6-3 combines with J gene TRBJ2-2; 8 positions agree with TRBD1. The junction had 2 bases not matched to a gene; V was cut back by 5 bases and J by 0 bases. Germline CDR1 and CDR2: MNHEY and SVGEGT. This CDR3 is 15 amino acids long. CDR3 amino acids: CASSRDRTNTGELFF. The CDR3 DNA sequence: TGTGCCAGCAGTCGGGACAGGACGAACACCGGGGAGCTGTTTTTT.

This clonotype was picked up many times. This rearrangement joins TRBV13 to TRBJ2-1, with TRBD1 identical over 8 bases. The CDR3 has 15 residues. Germline V gene data show CDR1 as PRHDT and CDR2 as FYEKMQ (reference sequence). Trimming removed 0 bases from V and 10 bases from J; junction bases left unmatched: 8. The CDR3 spells CASSLGRAGGLEQFF. CDR3 DNA sequence: TGTGCCAGCAGCTTAGGGAGGGCAGGGGGCTTGGAGCAGTTCTTC.

This clonotype was seen at least ten times. The CDR3 bases are TGTGCCAGCAGTTTAGGGGGGACAGCTAACACTGAAGCTTTCTTT. This encodes CASSLGGTANTEAFF. The chain has TRBV12-3 or TRBV12-4 and TRBJ1-1, with 7 bases that match TRBD1. V was clipped by 1 base and J by 2 bases; unmatched bases: 4. The CDR3 consists of 15 residues.

This clonotype occurred a few times. V gene TRBV7-8 combines with J gene TRBJ2-7; D remains unclear. Germline-derived CDR1 and CDR2 are SGHVS and FQNEAQ. This CDR3 has 12 residues. Trimming pared 0 bases from V and 7 bases from J, leaving 7 bases between. CDR3: CASSLADLEQYF. The CDR3 DNA is TGTGCCAGCAGCTTAGCCGACTTGGAGCAGTACTTC.

The gene calls are TRBV28 and TRBJ2-7, with 10 bases aligning to TRBD1. The CDR3 runs to 14 residues. V lost 8 bases to trimming and J lost 5 bases; unmatched junction nucleotides: 9. Germline V gives CDR1 MDHEN, CDR2 SYDVKM. The CDR3 protein is CASRGTGVSNEQYF. The CDR3 DNA reads TGTGCCAGCCGTGGGACAGGGGTTTCGAACGAGCAGTACTTC.